A selection of T cell receptor beta chains follows, all from one sample in a study of T cell repertoires in cytomegalovirus infection. TCRdb itself ran the reads through MiXCR, one entry per CDR3 protein. The sample includes roughly 77,000 distinct CDR3 sequences, under 4.5% of them seen just once. The sequenced sample consisted of PBMCs. Receptors originate from a human donor in good health (CMV status not recorded). Some clones in this sample may be carry-over from other donors' samples. Each CDR3 is given with its conserved first and last residue. The D gene is left open where the match is weak. Expanded clones get a size class; other rows say once, few or many, or leave the size out.

TRBV12-3/TRBV12-4	13	TRBJ2-3	many	.	CASSPPLADTQYF	TGTGCCAGCAGTCCCCCCCTCGCAGATACGCAGTATTTT
TRBV12-3/TRBV12-4	13	TRBJ1-1	many	TRBD1	CASSLRGQAEAFF	TGTGCCAGCAGTTTAAGGGGGCAAGCTGAAGCTTTCTTT
TRBV7-2	15	TRBJ2-1	many	TRBD2	CASSPGTSGGREQFF	TGTGCCAGCAGCCCCGGGACTAGCGGGGGACGGGAGCAGTTCTTC
TRBV6-1	11	TRBJ2-5	many	.	CASSEVAPFYF	TGTGCCAGCAGTGAAGTGGCCCCCTTCTACTTC
TRBV7-3	15	TRBJ2-3	many	.	CASSALGAGTDTQYF	TGTGCCAGCAGCGCCCTAGGGGCGGGCACAGATACGCAGTATTTT
TRBV7-8	16	TRBJ2-1	many	TRBD2	CASSPMTSGRALEQFF	TGTGCCAGCAGCCCAATGACTAGCGGGAGGGCACTTGAGCAGTTCTTC
TRBV11-2	12	TRBJ2-1	few	.	CASSFVVNEQFF	TGTGCCAGCAGCTTCGTAGTTAATGAGCAGTTCTTC
TRBV7-9	13	TRBJ2-1	many	.	CATSLWTYNEQFF	TGTGCCACCTCACTTTGGACCTACAATGAGCAGTTCTTC
TRBV27	19	TRBJ2-7	many	TRBD2	CASSSGTSGRAKFSREQYF	TGTGCCAGCAGTTCCGGGACTAGCGGGAGGGCCAAGTTCTCGCGTGAGCAGTACTTC
TRBV6-6	18	TRBJ2-3	many	TRBD2	CASSYSSPTSGRPDTQYF	TGTGCCAGCAGTTACTCGAGCCCGACTAGCGGGAGACCAGATACGCAGTATTTT
TRBV7-2	13	TRBJ1-2	many	.	CASTFSRQRGYTF	TGTGCCAGCACCTTTAGTCGTCAGAGAGGCTACACCTTC
TRBV20-1	12	TRBJ2-5	many	TRBD2	CSAPGLKETQYF	TGCAGTGCCCCGGGACTAAAAGAGACCCAGTACTTC
TRBV7-2	15	TRBJ2-5	many	.	CASSLDRGLQETQYF	TGTGCCAGCAGCCTTGACCGGGGTCTCCAAGAGACCCAGTACTTC
TRBV7-2	14	TRBJ2-7	many	.	CASSTSSGPYEQYF	TGTGCCAGCAGCACCAGTAGCGGTCCCTACGAGCAGTACTTC
TRBV28	14	TRBJ1-2	many	.	CAIGGSPGVWGYTF	TGTGCCATCGGGGGGTCACCAGGCGTGTGGGGCTACACCTTC
TRBV5-1	15	TRBJ2-2	many	TRBD2	CATGLAGTNTGELFF	TGCGCCACGGGACTAGCGGGAACAAACACCGGGGAGCTGTTTTTT
TRBV28	15	TRBJ1-6	many	.	CASSAAGRTNSPLHF	TGTGCCAGCAGTGCAGCCGGGAGAACCAATTCACCCCTCCACTTT
TRBV29-1	13	TRBJ2-1	many	.	CSVRDSNYNEQFF	TGCAGCGTGCGGGACTCCAACTACAATGAGCAGTTCTTC
TRBV7-2	16	TRBJ1-6	many	.	CASSLRTGGYNSPLHF	TGTGCCAGCAGCCTAAGGACGGGAGGGTATAATTCACCCCTCCACTTT
TRBV28	13	TRBJ2-3	many	.	CASSFPREDTQYF	TGTGCCAGCAGTTTTCCCAGGGAGGATACGCAGTATTTT
TRBV12-3/TRBV12-4	14	TRBJ1-4	many	.	CASDDREGSEKLFF	TGTGCCAGCGACGACCGGGAAGGATCCGAAAAACTGTTTTTT
TRBV7-9	21	TRBJ2-1	many	TRBD2	CASSPDTGTSGSLESYNEQFF	TGTGCCAGCAGCCCCGATACAGGGACTAGCGGGAGTTTGGAGTCCTACAATGAGCAGTTCTTC
TRBV12-3/TRBV12-4	14	TRBJ1-2	many	.	CASSDPAEGYGYTF	TGTGCCAGCAGTGACCCTGCTGAGGGCTATGGCTACACCTTC
TRBV12-3/TRBV12-4	15	TRBJ1-2	many	.	CASSLARRQHYGYTF	TGTGCCAGCAGTTTAGCGCGAAGACAACACTATGGCTACACCTTC
TRBV7-2	13	TRBJ1-2	many	.	CASSLGGGLGYTF	TGTGCCAGCAGCTTAGGTGGAGGGCTTGGCTACACCTTC
TRBV7-2	12	TRBJ2-5	many	.	CASSSIQETQYF	TGTGCCAGCAGCTCCATACAAGAGACCCAGTACTTC
TRBV20-1	14	TRBJ2-1	many	.	CSARLPPNYNEQFF	TGCAGTGCTAGGTTACCTCCCAATTACAATGAGCAGTTCTTC
TRBV6-5	13	TRBJ1-1	medium-sized	.	CASSYPPPSEAFF	TGTGCCAGCAGTTACCCCCCCCCATCTGAAGCTTTCTTT
TRBV5-1	15	TRBJ2-3	.	.	CASSLVSMGTDTQYF	TGCGCCAGCAGCTTGGTTTCCATGGGGACAGATACGCAGTATTTT
TRBV7-2	15	TRBJ2-1	many	TRBD2	CASSFGLAGVVEQFF	TGTGCCAGCAGCTTCGGACTAGCGGGAGTTGTTGAGCAGTTCTTC
TRBV7-2	12	TRBJ2-7	many	.	CASSTTSYEQYF	TGTGCCAGCAGCACGACTAGCTACGAGCAGTACTTC
TRBV20-1	14	TRBJ2-3	many	.	CSARDDGDTDTQYF	TGCAGTGCTCGTGATGACGGGGACACAGATACGCAGTATTTT
TRBV28	16	TRBJ2-7	many	TRBD2	CASSLTRTSGSYEQYF	TGTGCCAGCAGTTTAACCCGGACTAGCGGGAGTTACGAGCAGTACTTC
TRBV28	13	TRBJ1-1	.	.	CASSYLVDTEAFF	TGTGCCAGCAGTTATCTTGTGGACACTGAAGCTTTCTTT
TRBV7-6	13	TRBJ2-7	many	.	CASSPGPTYEQYF	TGTGCCAGCAGCCCCGGGCCAACTTACGAGCAGTACTTC
TRBV6-2/TRBV6-3	14	TRBJ1-1	many	.	CASSLVAARSEAFF	TGTGCCAGCAGTTTAGTAGCGGCACGATCAGAAGCTTTCTTT
TRBV5-1	15	TRBJ2-3	many	.	CASSSLPGGTDTQYF	TGCGCCAGCAGCTCTCTTCCGGGGGGCACAGATACGCAGTATTTT
TRBV10-3	13	TRBJ1-5	many	.	CAISATEDQPQHF	TGTGCCATCAGTGCAACTGAGGATCAGCCCCAGCATTTT
TRBV19	14	TRBJ1-5	many	.	CASSSREGSQPQHF	TGTGCCAGTAGTAGCCGGGAGGGGAGTCAGCCCCAGCATTTT
TRBV7-2	15	TRBJ2-5	few	.	CASSLKVRSQETQYF	TGTGCCAGCAGCTTAAAGGTGCGGAGTCAAGAGACCCAGTACTTC
TRBV7-2	11	TRBJ2-5	many	.	CASSLSETQYF	TGTGCCAGCAGCTTAAGTGAGACCCAGTACTTC
TRBV20-1	14	TRBJ1-1	many	.	CSAIGEGGNTEAFF	TGCAGTGCTATAGGGGAGGGCGGGAACACTGAAGCTTTCTTT
TRBV20-1	14	TRBJ2-5	many	.	CSARRDRVQETQYF	TGCAGTGCTAGAAGGGACCGCGTCCAGGAGACCCAGTACTTC
TRBV7-6	14	TRBJ2-4	many	.	CASSPSAGVNIQYF	TGTGCCAGCAGCCCATCAGCAGGGGTAAACATTCAGTACTTC
TRBV7-2	17	TRBJ2-1	many	.	CASSPHQAGPSYNEQFF	TGTGCCAGCAGCCCCCACCAGGCGGGACCCTCCTACAATGAGCAGTTCTTC
TRBV5-6	14	TRBJ2-3	many	.	CASSLVTGTDTQYF	TGTGCCAGCAGCTTGGTGACAGGCACAGATACGCAGTATTTT
TRBV7-2	16	TRBJ2-5	many	TRBD2	CASSLELAGGGETQYF	TGTGCCAGCAGCTTAGAGTTAGCGGGAGGAGGTGAGACCCAGTACTTC
TRBV11-2	14	TRBJ2-2	many	.	CASRDVLATGELFF	TGTGCCAGCAGGGACGTACTAGCTACCGGGGAGCTGTTTTTT
TRBV4-2	13	TRBJ1-1	many	.	CASSQDLTLEAFF	TGTGCCAGCAGCCAAGATCTAACCCTCGAAGCTTTCTTT
TRBV7-6	14	TRBJ2-2	many	TRBD2	CASSKLAGSGELFF	TGTGCCAGCAGCAAACTAGCGGGCTCCGGGGAGCTGTTTTTT
TRBV7-2	13	TRBJ2-3	many	.	CASSPSITDTQYF	TGTGCCAGCAGCCCATCGATCACAGATACGCAGTATTTT
TRBV7-3	15	TRBJ1-2	many	TRBD1	CASSLSGTADYGYTF	TGTGCCAGCAGCTTGTCGGGGACAGCCGACTATGGCTACACCTTC